This TCR beta chain was captured in a study of control samples from healthy donors and cancer patients. CDR1 and CDR2 from the germline V gene are LGHDT and YNNKEL (reference sequence). The CDR3 contains 11 residues. The V and J ends lost 1 base and 3 bases respectively, with 1 base between them. The assay was immunoSEQ multiplex PCR, and TCRdb's table has in-frame clones only and misses some. The sample has about 94,000 clones; 90% are singletons. On this clone itself: The same CDR3 can be traced to other DNA sequences in this sample.

Material: blood. This rearrangement joins TRBV3-1 (or the pseudogene TRBV3-2) to TRBJ2-7; D not certain. This clonotype was obtained from a woman younger than 30 in good health. The CDR3 protein is CASSQGYEQYF. The CDR3 DNA follows: TGTGCCAGCAGCCAAGGCTACGAGCAGTACTTC.